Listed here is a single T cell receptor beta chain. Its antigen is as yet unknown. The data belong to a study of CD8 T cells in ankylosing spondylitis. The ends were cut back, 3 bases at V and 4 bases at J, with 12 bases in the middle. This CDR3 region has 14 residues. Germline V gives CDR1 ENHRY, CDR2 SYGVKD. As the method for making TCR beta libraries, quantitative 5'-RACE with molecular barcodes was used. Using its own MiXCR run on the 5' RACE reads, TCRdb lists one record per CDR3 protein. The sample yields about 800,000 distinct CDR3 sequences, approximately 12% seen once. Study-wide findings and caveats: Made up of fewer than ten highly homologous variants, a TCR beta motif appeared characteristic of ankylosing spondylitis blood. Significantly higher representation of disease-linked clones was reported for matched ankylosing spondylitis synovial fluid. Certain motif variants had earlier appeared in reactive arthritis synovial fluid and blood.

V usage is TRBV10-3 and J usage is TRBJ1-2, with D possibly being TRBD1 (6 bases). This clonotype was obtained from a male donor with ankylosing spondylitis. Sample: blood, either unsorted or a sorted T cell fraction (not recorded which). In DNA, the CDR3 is TGTGCCATCAGTGACGGGACACCCACCTATGGCTACACCTTC. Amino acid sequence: CAISDGTPTYGYTF.